The clone carrying this T cell receptor (beta chain) was picked up many times. This entry is derived from a study of molecular identifiers for immune sequencing clone quantification. Trimming at V came to 0 bases and at J to 7 bases, leaving 6 bases not matched to a gene. From germline, CDR1 is DFQATT and CDR2 SNEGSKA (reference sequence). The CDR3 is 14 amino acids. TCRdb ran MiXCR on the PCR reads and lists one entry per CDR3 protein. The sample records about 640,000 distinct CDR3 sequences, 20% being singletons. Sequencing was done on a sample of naive CD8+ T cells from blood, with Jurkat cell RNA spiked in. Sample subset: FACS-sorted CD8+CD4-CCR7+CD45RA+ naive T cells. This chain joins TRBV20-1 and TRBJ1-5; 7 bases map to TRBD1. The source is a human donor in good health. Some libraries in this study had Jurkat cell RNA spiked in. DNA of the CDR3: TGCAGTGCTAGAGAGACAGGGTACGGGCAGCCCCAGCATTTT. Protein sequence: CSARETGYGQPQHF.